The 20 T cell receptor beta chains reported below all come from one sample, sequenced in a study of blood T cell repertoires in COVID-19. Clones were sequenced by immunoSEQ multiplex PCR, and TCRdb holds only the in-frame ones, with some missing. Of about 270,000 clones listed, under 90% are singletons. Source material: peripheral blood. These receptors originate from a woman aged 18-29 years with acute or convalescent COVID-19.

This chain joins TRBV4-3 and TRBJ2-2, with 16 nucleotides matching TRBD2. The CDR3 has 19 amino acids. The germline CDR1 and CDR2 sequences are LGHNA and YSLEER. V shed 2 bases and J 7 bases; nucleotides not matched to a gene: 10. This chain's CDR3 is CASSQWGLAGGPIFGELFF. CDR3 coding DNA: TGCGCCAGCAGCCAATGGGGACTAGCGGGAGGGCCAATCTTCGGGGAGCTGTTTTTT.

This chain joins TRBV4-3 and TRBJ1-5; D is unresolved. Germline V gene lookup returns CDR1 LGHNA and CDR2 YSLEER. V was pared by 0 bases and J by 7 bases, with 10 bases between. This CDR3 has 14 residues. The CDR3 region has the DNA TGCGCCAGCAGCCAAGATATCGAGAAACAGCCCCAGCATTTT. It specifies CASSQDIEKQPQHF.

The CDR3 here is CASSPGANLYEQYF. Written as DNA, the CDR3 is TGCGCCAGCAGCCCAGGGGCTAACCTCTACGAGCAGTACTTC. The chain joins TRBV4-3 to TRBJ2-7; D is perhaps TRBD1 (6 bases). The CDR3 spans 14 residues. Trimming left V 4 bases short and J 3 bases short, with 13 bases between. Per germline, CDR1 LGHNA and CDR2 YSLEER.

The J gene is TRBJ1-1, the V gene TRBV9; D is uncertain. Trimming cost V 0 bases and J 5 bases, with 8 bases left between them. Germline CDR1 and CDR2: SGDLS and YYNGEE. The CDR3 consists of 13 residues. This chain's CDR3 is CASSVGRWTEAFF. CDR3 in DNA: TGTGCCAGCAGCGTAGGCAGATGGACTGAAGCTTTCTTT.

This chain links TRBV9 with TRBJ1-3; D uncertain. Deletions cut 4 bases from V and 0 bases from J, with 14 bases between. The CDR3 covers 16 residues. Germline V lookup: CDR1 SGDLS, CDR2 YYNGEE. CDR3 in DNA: TGTGCCAGCAGCCCTACCCAGGCCCTCTCTGGAAACACCATATATTTT. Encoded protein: CASSPTQALSGNTIYF.

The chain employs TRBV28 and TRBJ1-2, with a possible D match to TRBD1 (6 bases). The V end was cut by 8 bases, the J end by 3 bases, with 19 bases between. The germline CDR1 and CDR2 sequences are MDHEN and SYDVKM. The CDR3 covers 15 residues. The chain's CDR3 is CASLRGGARYYGYTF. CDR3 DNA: TGTGCCAGCCTACGGGGGGGGGCGAGGTACTATGGCTACACCTTC.

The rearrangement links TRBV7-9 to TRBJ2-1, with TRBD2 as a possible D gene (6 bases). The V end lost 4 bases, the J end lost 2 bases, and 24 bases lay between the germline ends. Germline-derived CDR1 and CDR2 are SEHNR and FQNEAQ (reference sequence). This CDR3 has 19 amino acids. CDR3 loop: CASSSGPDLEEGPYNEQFF. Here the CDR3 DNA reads TGTGCCAGCAGCTCCGGACCAGACCTGGAGGAGGGCCCCTACAATGAGCAGTTCTTC.

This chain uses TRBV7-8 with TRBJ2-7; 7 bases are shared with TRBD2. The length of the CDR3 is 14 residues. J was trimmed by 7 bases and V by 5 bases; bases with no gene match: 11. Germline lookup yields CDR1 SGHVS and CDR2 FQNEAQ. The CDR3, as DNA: TGTGCCAGCAGCCGTTCGGGGGGATACAAAGAGCAGTACTTC. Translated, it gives CASSRSGGYKEQYF.

The chain's CDR3 is CAISAREEPLYTYEQYF. The DNA of the CDR3 is TGTGCCATCAGTGCGCGAGAGGAGCCCTTATACACCTACGAGCAGTACTTC. The V gene is TRBV10-3, the J gene TRBJ2-7; D ambiguous. Per germline, CDR1 ENHRY and CDR2 SYGVKD. The CDR3 is 17 amino acids. V lost 4 bases, J lost 2 bases, and 21 bases lay in between.

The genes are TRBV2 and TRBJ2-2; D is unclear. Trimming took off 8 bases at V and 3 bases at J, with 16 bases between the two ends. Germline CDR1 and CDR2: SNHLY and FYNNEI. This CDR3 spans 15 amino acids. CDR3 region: CASLGSSAYTGELFF. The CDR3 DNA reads TGTGCCAGCTTGGGTAGCTCCGCCTACACCGGGGAGCTGTTTTTT.

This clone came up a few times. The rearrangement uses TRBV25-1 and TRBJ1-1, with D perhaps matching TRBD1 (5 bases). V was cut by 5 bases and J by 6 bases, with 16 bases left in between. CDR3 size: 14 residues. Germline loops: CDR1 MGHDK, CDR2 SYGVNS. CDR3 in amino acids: CASSPQGRASEAFF. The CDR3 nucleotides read TGTGCCAGCAGTCCCCAGGGCCGCGCATCTGAAGCTTTCTTT.

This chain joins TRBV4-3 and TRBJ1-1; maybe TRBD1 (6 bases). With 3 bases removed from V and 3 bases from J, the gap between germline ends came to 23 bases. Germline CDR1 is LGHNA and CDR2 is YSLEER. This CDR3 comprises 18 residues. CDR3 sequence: CASSHGRDISVLDTEAFF. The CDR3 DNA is TGCGCCAGCAGCCATGGACGGGACATTTCGGTCTTGGACACTGAAGCTTTCTTT.

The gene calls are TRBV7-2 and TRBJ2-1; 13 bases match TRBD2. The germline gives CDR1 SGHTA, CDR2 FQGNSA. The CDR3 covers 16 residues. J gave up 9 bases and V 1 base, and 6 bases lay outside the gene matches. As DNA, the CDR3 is TGTGCCAGCAGCTTAGTGGGCAGGACTAGCGGGAGTGAGCAGTTCTTC. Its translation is CASSLVGRTSGSEQFF.

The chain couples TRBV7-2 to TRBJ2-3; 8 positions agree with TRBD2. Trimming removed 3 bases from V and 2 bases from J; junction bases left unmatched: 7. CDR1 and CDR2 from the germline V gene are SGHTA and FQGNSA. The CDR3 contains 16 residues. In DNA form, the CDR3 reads TGTGCCAGCAGCTTCCAACAAGCGGGAGCCACAGATACGCAGTATTTT. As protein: CASSFQQAGATDTQYF.

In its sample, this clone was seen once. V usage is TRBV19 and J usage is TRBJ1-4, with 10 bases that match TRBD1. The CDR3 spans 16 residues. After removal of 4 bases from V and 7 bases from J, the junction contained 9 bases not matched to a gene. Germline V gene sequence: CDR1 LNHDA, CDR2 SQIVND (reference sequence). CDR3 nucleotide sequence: TGTGCCAGTAGTAGCCCCCGTTGGACAGGGGGTGAAAAACTGTTTTTT. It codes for CASSSPRWTGGEKLFF.

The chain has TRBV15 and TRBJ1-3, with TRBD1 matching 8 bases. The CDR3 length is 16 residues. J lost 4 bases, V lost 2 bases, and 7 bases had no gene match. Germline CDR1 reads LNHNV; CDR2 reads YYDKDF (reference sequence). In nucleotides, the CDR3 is TGTGCCACCAGCAGACCATGGGACAGGAGGGGAAACACCATATATTTT. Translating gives CATSRPWDRRGNTIYF.

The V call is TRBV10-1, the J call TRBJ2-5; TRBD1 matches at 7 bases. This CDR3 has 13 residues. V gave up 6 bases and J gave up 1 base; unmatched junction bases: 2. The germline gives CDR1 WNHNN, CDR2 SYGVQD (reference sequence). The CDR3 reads CASSRTGQETQYF. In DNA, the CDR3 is TGCGCCAGCAGCCGGACAGGCCAAGAGACCCAGTACTTC.

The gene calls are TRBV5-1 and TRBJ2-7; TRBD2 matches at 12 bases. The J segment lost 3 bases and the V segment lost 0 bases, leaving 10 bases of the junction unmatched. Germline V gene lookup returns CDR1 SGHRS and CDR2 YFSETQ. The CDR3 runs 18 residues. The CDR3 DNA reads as TGCGCCAGCAGCTTGGGCTGGACTAGCGGGGCCCGGGTCTACGAGCAGTACTTC. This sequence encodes CASSLGWTSGARVYEQYF.

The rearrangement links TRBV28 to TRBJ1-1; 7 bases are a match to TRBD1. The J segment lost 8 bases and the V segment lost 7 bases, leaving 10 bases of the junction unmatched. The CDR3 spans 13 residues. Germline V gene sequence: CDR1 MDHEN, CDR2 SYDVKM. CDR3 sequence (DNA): TGTGCCAGCAAGGGAATAACAGGGGTAGAAGCTTTCTTT. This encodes CASKGITGVEAFF. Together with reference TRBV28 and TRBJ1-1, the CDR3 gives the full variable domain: DVKVTQSSRYLVKRTGEKVFLECVQDMDHENMFWYRQDPGLGLRLIYFSYDVKMKEKGDIPEGYSVSREKKERFSLILESASTNQTSMYLCASKGITGVEAFFGQGTRLTVV.

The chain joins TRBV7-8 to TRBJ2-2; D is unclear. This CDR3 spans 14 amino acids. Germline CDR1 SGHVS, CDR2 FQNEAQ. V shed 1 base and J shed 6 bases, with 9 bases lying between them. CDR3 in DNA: TGTGCCAGCAGCTTAGTCTCCAGTCCCGGGGAGCTGTTTTTT. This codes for CASSLVSSPGELFF. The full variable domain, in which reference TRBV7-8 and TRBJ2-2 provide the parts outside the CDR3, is GAGVSQSPRYKVAKRGQDVALRCDPISGHVSLFWYQQALGQGPEFLTYFQNEAQLDKSGLPSDRFFAERPEGSVSTLKIQRTQQEDSAVYLCASSLVSSPGELFFGEGSRLTVL.